This T cell receptor (beta chain) is from a study of T cell responses to AZD1222 COVID-19 vaccine. The CDR3 covers 13 residues. Germline V CDR1 and CDR2: MNHNS, SASEGT. J gave up 4 bases and V 11 bases, and 7 bases lay outside the gene matches. In regard to this clone: Its antigen remains unknown.

Libraries were prepared by immunoSEQ multiplex PCR; TCRdb keeps only in-frame clonotypes and omits some of them. The sample holds about 88,000 clones, about 93% seen once. Regarding the study as a whole: Reportedly, close to half of spike-specific TCRs are directed against unmutated variant regions. Two AZD1222 administrations were followed by greater Spike-specific TCR breadth and depth. The donor group comprised mostly white British people and more females; the analysis possibly underestimated clonal diversity.

The sample was peripheral blood, taken on day 0 of MenACWY control vaccination. This receptor was obtained from an adult in good health. The rearrangement joins TRBV6-1 to TRBJ1-2, with 10 bases fitting TRBD1. The CDR3 loop is CAGRQGAGYGYTF. CDR3 in DNA: TGTGCCGGCCGACAGGGGGCAGGCTATGGCTACACCTTC.